Below are 17 T cell receptor beta chains sequenced from a single sample in a study of cytomegalovirus exposure and HLA in healthy donors. Vbeta (60) and Jbeta (13) primers were used in the PCR. TCRdb keeps only in-frame clones here, not all; method: immunoSEQ multiplex PCR. Of 130,000 or so clones detected, 65% to 80% appear once; the ten largest clones hold about 6%. The specimen was PBMCs. The receptors here all came from a young man in good health and CMV-seropositive.

The genes are TRBV13 and TRBJ1-2; TRBD1 agrees at 9 bases. Per germline, CDR1 PRHDT and CDR2 FYEKMQ (reference sequence). Trimming cost V 1 base and J 3 bases; bases outside gene matches: 9. The CDR3 contains 17 residues. CDR3 sequence (DNA): TGTGCCAGCAGCTTAGTGGGACAGGGTTTCGAGGACTATGGCTACACCTTC. It specifies CASSLVGQGFEDYGYTF.

This clone appeared a few times. DNA for the CDR3: TGTGCCAGCAGATATGCCGGGACAGACTATGGCTACACCTTC. Translated: CASRYAGTDYGYTF. V usage is TRBV7-9 and J usage is TRBJ1-2, with 7 positions matching TRBD1. This CDR3 region has 14 residues. CDR1 and CDR2 from the germline V gene are SEHNR and FQNEAQ (reference sequence). V was pared by 6 bases and J by 3 bases, with 7 bases of the junction left unmatched. Supplemented by reference TRBV7-9 and TRBJ1-2, the full variable domain reads DTGVSQNPRHKITKRGQNVTFRCDPISEHNRLYWYRQTLGQGPEFLTYFQNEAQLEKSRLLSDRFSAERPKGSFSTLEIQRTEQGDSAMYLCASRYAGTDYGYTFGSGTRLTVV.

The chain recombines TRBV2 with TRBJ2-7; D gene unclear. V gave up 7 bases and J gave up 4 bases, with 23 bases separating them. Germline loops: CDR1 SNHLY, CDR2 FYNNEI. The CDR3 has 16 residues. CDR3 sequence: CASNFFKQKAAYEQYF. The CDR3 DNA reads as TGTGCCAGCAATTTTTTCAAGCAGAAGGCGGCATACGAGCAGTACTTC.

This clone was found once. This chain uses TRBV6-1 with TRBJ2-7; 11 nucleotides align to TRBD2. The CDR3 is 15 residues long. V was clipped by 4 bases and J by 0 bases; unmatched bases: 2. Germline-derived CDR1 and CDR2 are MNHNS and SASEGT. CDR3 DNA sequence: TGTGCCAGCAGTGTCGGGACTAGCGGCTCCTACGAGCAGTACTTC. This codes for CASSVGTSGSYEQYF.

This clone occurred many times. The chain combines TRBV5-5 with TRBJ1-2; tentatively, D is TRBD1 (5 bases). Germline V gene sequence: CDR1 SGHKS, CDR2 YYEKEE (reference sequence). V gave up 4 bases and J gave up 14 bases, with 21 bases separating them. The CDR3 has 13 residues. CDR3 loop: CASSPDTPGAETF. CDR3 sequence (DNA): TGTGCCAGCAGCCCGGACACTCCTGGGGCGGAAACCTTC.

This clone was found a few times. V usage is TRBV11-1 and J usage is TRBJ2-3, with D maybe TRBD1 (8 bases). CDR1 and CDR2 (germline): SGHAT, FQDESV (reference sequence). V shed 5 bases and J shed 4 bases, with 16 bases lying between them. The length of the CDR3 is 15 residues. CDR3 sequence: CASSPRTGRADTQYF. CDR3 nucleotides: TGTGCCAGCAGCCCCAGGACAGGGAGGGCAGATACGCAGTATTTT.

The genes are TRBV6-6 and TRBJ1-1; D is uncertain. CDR3 length: 13 amino acids. Germline CDR1 and CDR2: MNHNY and SVGAGI (reference sequence). Trimming cost V 0 bases and J 6 bases, with 8 bases left between them. This CDR3 is CASSYSTSSEAFF. The CDR3, as DNA: TGTGCCAGCAGTTACTCGACTAGCTCTGAAGCTTTCTTT.

The chain is built from TRBV6-1 and TRBJ1-5; a possible D gene is TRBD1 (5 bases). Germline V gene sequence: CDR1 MNHNS, CDR2 SASEGT. Deletions cut 10 bases from V and 2 bases from J, with 18 bases between. The CDR3 length is 15 residues. CDR3 sequence (DNA): TGTGCCACCAGACTGGGCAGGGTAGGCAATCAGCCCCAGCATTTT. As protein: CATRLGRVGNQPQHF.

This clone is medium-sized by share. The same CDR3 is also encoded by other DNA sequences in this sample. The chain recombines TRBV6-4 with TRBJ2-6; no reliable D call. The length of the CDR3 is 16 residues. Trimming stripped 3 bases from V and 0 bases from J, with 9 bases between. Germline CDR1 MRHNA, CDR2 SNTAGT. The CDR3 region is CASSESLSSGANVLTF. CDR3 coding DNA: TGTGCCAGCAGTGAAAGCCTGAGCTCTGGGGCCAACGTCCTGACTTTC.

The gene calls are TRBV7-9 and TRBJ1-2, with D possibly being TRBD1 (5 bases). The CDR3 is made up of 14 amino acids. Germline V lookup: CDR1 SEHNR, CDR2 FQNEAQ (reference sequence). Trimming took off 5 bases at V and 4 bases at J, with 14 bases between the two ends. The CDR3 region is CASSTQTVLYGYTF. For the CDR3, the DNA is TGTGCCAGCAGCACACAGACAGTGCTCTATGGCTACACCTTC.

V gene TRBV6-1 combines with J gene TRBJ1-5; D is undetermined. The V end lost 2 bases, the J end lost 4 bases, and 6 bases lay between the germline ends. Germline V gene lookup returns CDR1 MNHNS and CDR2 SASEGT. The CDR3 extends over 13 amino acids. Written as DNA, the CDR3 is TGTGCCAGCAGTGAAAAGAGGAATCAGCCCCAGCATTTT. Amino acid sequence: CASSEKRNQPQHF.

The chain has TRBV5-1 and TRBJ1-5; 10 bases are shared with TRBD1. The V gene's germline CDR1 is SGHRS and CDR2 YFSETQ. The V segment lost 4 bases and the J segment 1 base; nucleotides outside the gene matches: 8. This CDR3 comprises 17 residues. The CDR3 loop reads CASSPTPGQGSNQPQHF. CDR3 in DNA: TGCGCCAGCAGCCCGACACCGGGACAGGGGAGCAATCAGCCCCAGCATTTT.

V usage is TRBV19 and J usage is TRBJ2-1; TRBD2 is a possible D gene (6 bases). The germline gives CDR1 LNHDA, CDR2 SQIVND (reference sequence). The length of the CDR3 is 14 residues. V was pared by 4 bases and J by 2 bases, with 9 bases between. CDR3 region: CASSTREAYNEQFF. CDR3 sequence (DNA): TGTGCCAGTAGTACCAGGGAGGCCTACAATGAGCAGTTCTTC.

V usage is TRBV6-5 and J usage is TRBJ2-7; 7 bases align to TRBD1. J lost 1 base, V lost 6 bases, and 3 bases had no gene match. This CDR3 region has 13 residues. Germline V gene data show CDR1 as MNHEY and CDR2 as SVGAGI. As DNA, the CDR3 is TGTGCCAGCAGACAGGGGTCGTCCTACGAGCAGTACTTC. Translated, it gives CASRQGSSYEQYF.

The chain combines TRBV7-9 with TRBJ2-3; D not certain. The CDR3 loop spans 14 amino acids. CDR1 is SEHNR and CDR2 is FQNEAQ in the germline V gene (reference sequence). V shed 5 bases and J shed 3 bases, with 12 bases lying between them. CDR3 nucleotides: TGTGCCAGCAGCCAAAGACTGCCTACAGATACGCAGTATTTT. This encodes CASSQRLPTDTQYF.

This chain links TRBV29-1 with TRBJ2-6; 7 bases are a match to TRBD1. This CDR3 comprises 14 residues. Germline V CDR1 and CDR2: SQVTM, ANQGSEA. Losses at the gene ends were 6 bases for V and 4 bases for J; bases not matched to a gene: 6. The CDR3 is CSVPTGLGANVLTF. CDR3 nucleotides: TGCAGCGTCCCGACAGGGTTGGGGGCCAACGTCCTGACTTTC.

This clone occurred a few times. The chain combines TRBV6-5 with TRBJ1-1; D remains unclear. The V end was cut by 2 bases, the J end by 0 bases, with 13 bases between. CDR1 and CDR2 from the germline V gene are MNHEY and SVGAGI. This CDR3 spans 16 amino acids. The CDR3 region is CASSYGTAIMNTEAFF. In nucleotides, the CDR3 is TGTGCCAGCAGTTACGGTACAGCCATCATGAACACTGAAGCTTTCTTT.